The source of this TCR beta chain is a study of CD8 T cells in Susac syndrome. Reverse transcription of 0.5 to 1 ug RNA was performed with random hexamers. Amplification of TCR beta CDR3 used immunoSEQ multiplex PCR across 54 Vbeta and 13 Jbeta. TCRdb recomputed calls from the immunoSEQ multiplex PCR reads with MiXCR, one row per CDR3 protein. The sample has roughly 220,000 distinct CDR3 sequences, about 95% seen once. Sequencing targeted TCR beta in blood CD8+ and CD4+ T cells. Diagnostic criteria defined recently for definite or probable disease were met by the Susac syndrome patients. Negative magnetic isolation gave CD8+ and CD4+ cells; FACS enriched CD8+ TEMRA. V lost 6 bases to trimming and J lost 4 bases; unmatched junction nucleotides: 6. The CDR3 has 14 amino acids.

The source is a human donor with Susac syndrome. The sample consisted of CD4+ T cells from PBMCs. The chain couples TRBV12-3 or TRBV12-4 to TRBJ2-5; TRBD2 matches at 9 bases. The chain's CDR3 is CASRPSGLAETQYF. CDR3 nucleotide sequence: TGTGCCAGCAGGCCCTCGGGACTAGCAGAGACCCAGTACTTC.